This TCR beta chain came from a study of blood T cell repertoires in COVID-19 (dated by TCRdb to about 2020). Notes on the research overall: Samples from collaborators originated in the United States, Italy and Spain and spanned both the acute and convalescent phases of COVID-19. The samples were drawn from the first 160 participants of the ongoing ImmuneRACE study and from some 1,300 subjects provided by 6 global collaborators. The dataset comprised deeply sampled blood TCRbeta repertoires from subjects exposed to, actively infected with, or recovered from COVID-19. The repertoires were released in a freely available public database meant as a resource for research on the immune response to SARS-CoV-2. HLA class I and class II types, where available, came from metadata supplied by the sample provider rather than from assay-based typing. The prospective study material was composed of cDNA or gDNA derived from T cells, B-cell-depleted T cells, or PBMCs. A de-identified subject ID, COVID-19 status, age in years and sex were almost always included in the sample metadata.

This clone was observed once. No cognate antigen has been identified for it. Per-nucleotide qualities are absent, and no much larger clonotype sits a single base away. TCRbeta CDR3 regions were amplified from genomic DNA using the immunoSEQ Assay, a bias-controlled multiplex PCR. For the original study's pipeline: The number of nucleated cells in each sample was estimated by amplification of reference gene primers within the assay. Sequence reads were collapsed and filtered to measure the absolute abundance of every unique TCRbeta CDR3 rearrangement. For each sample, productive Simpson clonality was calculated as the square root of Simpson's diversity index over productive rearrangements. TCRdb provides this immuneACCESS table in a form limited to in-frame rearrangements. Some clones are lacking; in checked studies, under half of them reflect an unresolved V gene, and why the rest are absent is not known. The DNA was the basis for D and trimming; V, J and clone size are from that table. Within this sample are about 260,000 clones, with roughly 87% of them counted one time only. Together, the top ten hold over 0.55% of the sample.

On the study overall, not on this receptor specifically: How much clinical and demographic metadata was included differed by source and by participant, and the metadata was provided uncurated.

Taken from cysteine to phenylalanine, the CDR3 has 12 residues. Kept here is only the CDR3 DNA, which spans 36 bases and is read in frame from base 1. Reading the germline V gene (reference sequence) gives CDR1 LGHDT and CDR2 YNNKEL. V is shortened by 4 bases, J by 3 bases, and the region joining them spans 7 bases. The collaborating institutions used their own protocols to collect whole blood in K2EDTA tubes. For TCRbeta analysis, collaborator samples were shipped as frozen whole blood, as isolated PBMCs, or as DNA extracted from either sample type. The rearranged chain carries TRBV3-1 (or the pseudogene TRBV3-2) and TRBJ2-7; a tentative D match to TRBD2 spans 5 bases. The source material was peripheral blood. The sequence was obtained from a human donor in a cohort sampled during active COVID-19. CDR3 reads: CASSRTYYEQYF. The bases are TGTGCCAGCAGCCGGACTTACTACGAGCAGTACTTC.